This TCR beta chain was identified in a study of beta chain features in type 1 diabetes. Study-level results: Within each of all four CD4+ subsets, Type 1 diabetes patients had TCRB CDR3s that were moderately but significantly shorter. Whatever favoring of shorter templates PCR might show would apply equally to patients and controls.

All of the sorted populations showed purity greater than 98%. Expressed TCRB transcripts were sequenced after all isolated RNA was converted to cDNA. TCRdb keeps only in-frame clones here, not all; method: immunoSEQ multiplex PCR. The sample carries under 70,000 clones, about 60% recorded once. With regard to this clone: Its target is not known.

Germline V CDR1 and CDR2: SEHNR, FQNEAQ (reference sequence). The CDR3 length is 16 residues. The V and J ends lost 2 bases and 6 bases, in that order; junction bases with no gene match: 9. Sequencing used stem cell memory CD4+ T cells from blood. The sequence was obtained from a woman aged 25 to 45 with type 1 diabetes. V usage is TRBV7-9 and J usage is TRBJ2-1, with 8 bases aligning to TRBD2. The CDR3 DNA reads TGTGCCAGCAGCTTAAGGTCTCCGGGAGGGGGCAATGAGCAGTTCTTC. Translated: CASSLRSPGGGNEQFF.